The entry that follows covers one T cell receptor (beta chain) sequence. The missing CDR3 end, 3 residues past where the read stops, is filled in from the germline J gene. The data belong to a study of T cells in women clearing cervical HPV infection. This CDR3 contains 16 residues. The germline V gene has CDR1 PRHDT and CDR2 FYEKMQ (reference sequence). Libraries were prepared by immunoSEQ multiplex PCR; TCRdb keeps only in-frame clonotypes and omits some of them. Its table records 27,000 or so clones. The chain combines TRBV13 with TRBJ1-2; 7 bases are a match to TRBD1. The material sequenced was blood buffy coat. This receptor was obtained from a woman between 18 and 70 years old with a cervical HPV16 infection that either progressed to CIN3+ or cleared (not recorded which). CDR3 DNA, as far as it was read: TGTGCCAGCAGCATTGACAGGGACAGCTATGTCTGGGGC. Protein: CASSIDRDSYVWG. The CDR3, in full, reads CASSIDRDSYVWGYTF.